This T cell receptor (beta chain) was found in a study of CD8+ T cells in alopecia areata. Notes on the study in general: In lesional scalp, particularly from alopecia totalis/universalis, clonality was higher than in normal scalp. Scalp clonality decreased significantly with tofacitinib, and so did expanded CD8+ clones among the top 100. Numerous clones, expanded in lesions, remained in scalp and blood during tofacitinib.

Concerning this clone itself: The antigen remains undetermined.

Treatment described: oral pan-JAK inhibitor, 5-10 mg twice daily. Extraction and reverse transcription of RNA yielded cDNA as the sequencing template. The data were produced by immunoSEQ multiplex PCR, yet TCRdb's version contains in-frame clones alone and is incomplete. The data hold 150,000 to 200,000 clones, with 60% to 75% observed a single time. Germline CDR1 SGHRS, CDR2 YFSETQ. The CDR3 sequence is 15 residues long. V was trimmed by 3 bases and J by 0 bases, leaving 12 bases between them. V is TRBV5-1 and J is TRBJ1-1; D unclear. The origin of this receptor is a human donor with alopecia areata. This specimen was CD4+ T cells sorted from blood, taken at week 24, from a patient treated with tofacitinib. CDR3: CASSSRTGMNTEAFF. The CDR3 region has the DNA TGCGCCAGCAGCTCAAGGACGGGGATGAACACTGAAGCTTTCTTT. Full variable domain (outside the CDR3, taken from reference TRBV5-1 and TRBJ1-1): KAGVTQTPRYLIKTRGQQVTLSCSPISGHRSVSWYQQTPGQGLQFLFEYFSETQRNKGNFPGRFSGRQFSNSRSEMNVSTLELGDSALYLCASSSRTGMNTEAFFGQGTRLTVV.